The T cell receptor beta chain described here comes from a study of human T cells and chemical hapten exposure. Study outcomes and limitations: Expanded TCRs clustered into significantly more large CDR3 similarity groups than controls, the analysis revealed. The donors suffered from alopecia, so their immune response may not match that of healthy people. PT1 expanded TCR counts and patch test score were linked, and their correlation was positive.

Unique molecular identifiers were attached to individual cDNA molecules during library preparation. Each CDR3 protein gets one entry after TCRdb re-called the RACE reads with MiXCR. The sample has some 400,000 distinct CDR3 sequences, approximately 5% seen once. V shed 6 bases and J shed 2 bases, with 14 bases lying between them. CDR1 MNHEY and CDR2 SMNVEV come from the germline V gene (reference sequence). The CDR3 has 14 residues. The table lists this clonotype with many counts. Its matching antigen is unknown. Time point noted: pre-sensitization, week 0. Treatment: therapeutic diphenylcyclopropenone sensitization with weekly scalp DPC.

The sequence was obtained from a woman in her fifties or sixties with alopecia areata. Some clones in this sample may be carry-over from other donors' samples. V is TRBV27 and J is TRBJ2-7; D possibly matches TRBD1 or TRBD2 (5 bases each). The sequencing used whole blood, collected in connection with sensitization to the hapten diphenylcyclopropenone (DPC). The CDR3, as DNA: TGTGCCAGCAGGAAAGAGGGGCTTACCTACGAGCAGTACTTC. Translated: CASRKEGLTYEQYF.